The T cell receptor beta chain under discussion was sequenced for a study of blood T cell repertoires in COVID-19. Produced via immunoSEQ multiplex PCR; TCRdb's table is partial and in-frame only. Of under 150,000 clones listed, around 87% are singletons. Germline CDR1 reads SGHAT; CDR2 reads FQNNGV. The CDR3 length is 15 residues. With 5 bases clipped from V and 1 base from J, the junction kept 4 bases outside the gene matches. Sample: peripheral blood. The chain couples TRBV11-2 to TRBJ2-3; 9 nucleotides match TRBD2. The receptor comes from a man in his sixties or seventies with active COVID-19. CDR3 protein: CASSTWTSGTDTQYF. The DNA for the CDR3 is TGTGCCAGCAGCACTTGGACTAGCGGCACAGATACGCAGTATTTT.